The present T cell receptor (beta chain) was sequenced within a study of blood T cell repertoires in COVID-19. Libraries were prepared by immunoSEQ multiplex PCR; TCRdb keeps only in-frame clonotypes and omits some of them. This table has approximately 160,000 clones, about 86% appearing once. Germline V CDR1 and CDR2: SGHNT, YENEEA. The CDR3 extends over 16 amino acids. The V and J ends lost 2 bases and 1 base respectively, with 13 bases between them. The sequenced sample was PBMCs or T cells enriched from blood (not recorded which). This rearrangement joins TRBV11-3 to TRBJ2-3; D is perhaps TRBD2 (6 bases). The TCR comes from a man aged 50 to 59 who had recovered from COVID-19. The chain's CDR3 is CASSLIAGGRTDTQYF. CDR3 sequence (DNA): TGTGCCAGCAGCTTAATCGCCGGGGGACGCACAGATACGCAGTATTTT.